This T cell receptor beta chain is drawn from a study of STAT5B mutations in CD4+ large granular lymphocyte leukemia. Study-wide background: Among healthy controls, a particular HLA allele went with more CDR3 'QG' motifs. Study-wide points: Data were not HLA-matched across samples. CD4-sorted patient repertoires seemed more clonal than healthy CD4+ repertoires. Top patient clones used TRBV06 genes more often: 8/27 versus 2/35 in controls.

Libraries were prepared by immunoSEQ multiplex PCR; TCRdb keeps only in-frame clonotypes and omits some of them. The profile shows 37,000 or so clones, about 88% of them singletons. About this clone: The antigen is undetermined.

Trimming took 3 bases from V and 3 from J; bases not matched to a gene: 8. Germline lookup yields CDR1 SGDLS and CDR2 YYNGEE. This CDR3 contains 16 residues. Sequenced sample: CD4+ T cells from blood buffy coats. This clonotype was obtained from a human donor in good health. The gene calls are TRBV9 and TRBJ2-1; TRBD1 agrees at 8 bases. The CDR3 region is CASSGAGTGYYNEQFF. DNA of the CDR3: TGTGCCAGCAGCGGAGCCGGGACAGGATACTACAATGAGCAGTTCTTC.